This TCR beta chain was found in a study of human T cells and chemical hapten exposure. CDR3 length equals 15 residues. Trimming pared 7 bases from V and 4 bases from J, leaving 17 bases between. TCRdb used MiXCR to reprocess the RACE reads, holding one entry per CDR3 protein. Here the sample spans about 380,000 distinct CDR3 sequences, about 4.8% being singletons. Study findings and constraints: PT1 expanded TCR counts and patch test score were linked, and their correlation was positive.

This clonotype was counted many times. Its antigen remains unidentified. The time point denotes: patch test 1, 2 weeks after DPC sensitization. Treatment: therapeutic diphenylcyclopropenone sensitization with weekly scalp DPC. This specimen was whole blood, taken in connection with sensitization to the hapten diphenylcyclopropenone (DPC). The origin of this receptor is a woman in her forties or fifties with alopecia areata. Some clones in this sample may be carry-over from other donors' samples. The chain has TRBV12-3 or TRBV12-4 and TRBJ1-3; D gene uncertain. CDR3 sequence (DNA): TGTGCCAGCATTCCCCTTGCGGGGTCAGGAAACACCATATATTTT. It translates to CASIPLAGSGNTIYF.